A selection of T cell receptor beta chains follows, all from one sample in a study of cytomegalovirus exposure and HLA in healthy donors. Generated by immunoSEQ multiplex PCR, the TCRdb table keeps only in-frame clones and is missing some. This table has about 150,000 clones, about three quarters appearing once. Input material: PBMCs. The source of these receptors is a woman under 40 in good health and CMV-seronegative. CDR3s include the opening cysteine and the closing phenylalanine or tryptophan. Each record gives: J gene, clone size, V gene, D gene, CDR3 DNA, CDR3 protein. The D gene is left open where the match is weak. The size of a clone is reported for some rows only, either as once, few or many, or as a class for expanded clones.

TRBJ2-7	few	TRBV7-2	TRBD2	TGTGCCAGCAGCCGCGAAGAGGGACTAGCGTACGAGCAGTACTTC	CASSREEGLAYEQYF
TRBJ1-2	NA	TRBV28	NA	TGTGCCAGCAGACCGCACAGGGACCCTTATGGCTACACCTTC	CASRPHRDPYGYTF
TRBJ2-5	few	TRBV5-8	TRBD2	TGTGCCAGCAGCCCTCGGCCCCTGACTAGCCAGACCCAGTACTTC	CASSPRPLTSQTQYF
TRBJ2-3	NA	TRBV2	TRBD1	TGTGCCAGCAGGACAGGGCAGAGCACAGATACGCAGTATTTT	CASRTGQSTDTQYF
TRBJ1-1	NA	TRBV28	TRBD1	TGTGCCAGCAGTTTAGGACAGGAAGCGTGGGCTTTCTTT	CASSLGQEAWAFF
TRBJ1-6	NA	TRBV18	NA	TGTGCCAGCTCACCTACACAGGATTTTCTTTCACCCCTCCACTTT	CASSPTQDFLSPLHF
TRBJ1-6	NA	TRBV6-5	NA	TGTGCCAGCAGGGCAGGGTATAATTCACCCCTCCACTTT	CASRAGYNSPLHF
TRBJ2-2	NA	TRBV7-9	TRBD2	TGTGCCAGCAGCTTAGCTGGCGGCGGGGGGGCCGGGGAGCTGTTTTTT	CASSLAGGGGAGELFF
TRBJ1-1	NA	TRBV9	TRBD1	TGTGCCAGCAGCGTAGCTCGAGGACAGGGGAACACTGAAGCTTTCTTT	CASSVARGQGNTEAFF
TRBJ2-2	NA	TRBV6-5	TRBD1	TGTGCCACCCTGGACAGGGACACCGGGGAGCTGTTTTTT	CATLDRDTGELFF
TRBJ2-2	NA	TRBV5-4	TRBD2	TGTGCCAGCAGTCCTTCTAGCGGGTACACCGGGGAGCTGTTTTTT	CASSPSSGYTGELFF
TRBJ2-7	once	TRBV5-1	NA	TGCGCCAGCAGCCCCCGTGGAGGGACCTACTACGAGCAGTACTTC	CASSPRGGTYYEQYF
TRBJ1-2	NA	TRBV6-5	TRBD1	TGTGCCAGCAGTCCCCGGGACAGGGGATACACCTTC	CASSPRDRGYTF
TRBJ2-3	few	TRBV7-2	TRBD2	TGTGCCAGCAGCCCTTCTCTAGCGGGGCTTTCTAGCACAGATACGCAGTATTTT	CASSPSLAGLSSTDTQYF
TRBJ1-1	NA	TRBV4-2	NA	TGTGCCAGCGGTCCTCCCCGGGGAGAAACTGAAGCTTTCTTT	CASGPPRGETEAFF
TRBJ2-4	NA	TRBV4-1	TRBD2	TGCGCCAGCAGCCAGGCCACTAGCGGGGGGTTAGCCAAAAACATTCAGTACTTC	CASSQATSGGLAKNIQYF
TRBJ2-2	few	TRBV5-8	NA	TGTGCCAGCAATGGGGCAGGGAAAACCGGGGAGCTGTTTTTT	CASNGAGKTGELFF
TRBJ1-5	few	TRBV30	TRBD1	TGTGCCTGGAACAGGGGGAGTCAGCCCCAGCATTTT	CAWNRGSQPQHF
TRBJ1-5	once	TRBV19	TRBD1	TGTGCCAGTAGTATCGGACAGGGAGGTTGGCAGCCCCAGCATTTT	CASSIGQGGWQPQHF
TRBJ1-1	NA	TRBV28	TRBD1	TGTGCCAGCAGCAAGGGGGCATATACTGAAGCTTTCTTT	CASSKGAYTEAFF
TRBJ2-3	NA	TRBV5-1	NA	TGCGCCAGCAGCTCCTTTGGAGTCACAGATACGCAGTATTTT	CASSSFGVTDTQYF
TRBJ2-3	NA	TRBV5-1	TRBD1	TGCGCCAGCAGCCGACGGACAGGGGTGAGCACAGATACGCAGTATTTT	CASSRRTGVSTDTQYF
TRBJ1-3	NA	TRBV5-1	NA	TGCGCCAGCAGCACGGGGAGATCCTCTGGAAACACCATATATTTT	CASSTGRSSGNTIYF
TRBJ2-1	NA	TRBV6-1	TRBD1	TGTGCCAGCGAGACAGGGAAGGGGTATGAGCAGTTCTTC	CASETGKGYEQFF
TRBJ2-1	NA	TRBV11-3	NA	TGTGCCAGCAGCTTAAATTCCGGGAATGAGCAGTTCTTC	CASSLNSGNEQFF
TRBJ1-1	NA	TRBV27	NA	TGTGCCAGCAGAACAAAGCGGTCCTGGGAAGCTTTCTTT	CASRTKRSWEAFF
TRBJ1-2	NA	TRBV25-1	NA	TGTGCCAGCAAAGGGAGAAAACCCTACACCTTC	CASKGRKPYTF
TRBJ2-5	NA	TRBV19	TRBD2	TGTGCCAGTAGTACAGGACTAGCGGGGGAAGAGACCCAGTACTTC	CASSTGLAGEETQYF
TRBJ1-1	NA	TRBV6-1	NA	TGTGCCAGCAGTGGAAACAGGGTGCCGCAAGCTTTCTTT	CASSGNRVPQAFF
TRBJ2-1	NA	TRBV19	TRBD2	TGTGCCAGTAGTGTGGGACTAGCGGGGAATGAGCAGTTCTTC	CASSVGLAGNEQFF
TRBJ2-7	few	TRBV25-1	NA	TGTGCCAGCAGTGATTTAAACTACGAGCAGTACTTC	CASSDLNYEQYF
TRBJ1-3	NA	TRBV5-8	NA	TGTGCCAGCAGCTTGGCCCAAAGGGGCACCATATATTTT	CASSLAQRGTIYF
TRBJ2-1	few	TRBV29-1	TRBD2	TGCAGCGTTGAAGAAGGAAGGGGAGGGGATGAGCAGTTCTTC	CSVEEGRGGDEQFF
TRBJ1-1	NA	TRBV18	NA	TGTGCCAGCTCACCACCGTTGGGGGGGAACACTGAAGCTTTCTTT	CASSPPLGGNTEAFF
TRBJ1-2	NA	TRBV29-1	NA	TGCAGCGTCTCGGGACTCTCGAACTATGGCTACACCTTC	CSVSGLSNYGYTF
TRBJ1-2	NA	TRBV11-3	TRBD1	TGTGCCAGCAGACAGGGGACCGGCCTCTATGGCTACACCTTC	CASRQGTGLYGYTF
TRBJ2-1	once	TRBV25-1	NA	TGTGCCAGCAGTGACCCCGGGAGAGTCAATGAGCAGTTCTTC	CASSDPGRVNEQFF
TRBJ2-7	NA	TRBV7-8	NA	TGTGCCAGCAGCTTAGGAGAGGGCTACGAGCAGTACTTC	CASSLGEGYEQYF
TRBJ2-1	NA	TRBV2	NA	TGTGCCAGCAGTGGACAAAATCAGTTCTTC	CASSGQNQFF
TRBJ1-2	few	TRBV28	TRBD1	TGTGCCAGCAGTTTAGGTGGGACAGCGACGGTCTACACCTTC	CASSLGGTATVYTF
TRBJ2-7	NA	TRBV2	NA	TGTGCCAGCAGTAAGCAAACCCCTCCATACGAGCAGTACTTC	CASSKQTPPYEQYF
TRBJ2-5	NA	TRBV5-1	NA	TGCGCCAGCAGCTTTAACCAAGAGACCCAGTACTTC	CASSFNQETQYF
TRBJ2-3	few	TRBV5-1	NA	TGCGCCAGCAGCCTGGGACAAGACACAGATACGCAGTATTTT	CASSLGQDTDTQYF
TRBJ1-3	once	TRBV5-1	TRBD1	TGCGCCAGCAGCTATCTTGGGACAGGCGACTCTGGAAACACCATATATTTT	CASSYLGTGDSGNTIYF
TRBJ1-5	NA	TRBV28	NA	TGTGCCAGCAGTTTAGTTGGGTTCCCCCGGGATCAGCCCCAGCATTTT	CASSLVGFPRDQPQHF
TRBJ1-3	NA	TRBV9	TRBD1	TGTGCCAGCAGTCCCGGGGGGGGGACAGGGATTTGGAACACCATATATTTT	CASSPGGGTGIWNTIYF